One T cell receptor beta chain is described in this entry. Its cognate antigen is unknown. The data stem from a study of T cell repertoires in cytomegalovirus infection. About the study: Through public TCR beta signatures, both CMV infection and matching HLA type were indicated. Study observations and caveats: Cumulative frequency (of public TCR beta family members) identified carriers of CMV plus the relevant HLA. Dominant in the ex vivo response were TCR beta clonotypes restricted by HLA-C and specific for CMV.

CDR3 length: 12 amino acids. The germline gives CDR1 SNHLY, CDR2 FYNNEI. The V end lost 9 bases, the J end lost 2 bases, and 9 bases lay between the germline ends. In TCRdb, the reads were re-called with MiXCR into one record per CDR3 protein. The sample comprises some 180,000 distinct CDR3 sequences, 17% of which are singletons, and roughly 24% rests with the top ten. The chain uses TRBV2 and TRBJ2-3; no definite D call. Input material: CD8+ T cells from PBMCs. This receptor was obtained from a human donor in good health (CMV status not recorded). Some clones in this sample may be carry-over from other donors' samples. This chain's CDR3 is CASLQSTDTQYF. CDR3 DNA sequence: TGTGCCAGTCTACAATCCACAGATACGCAGTATTTT.